A single sample is the source of the 2 T cell receptor beta chains below, sequenced in a study of OX40 agonist ivuxolimab in advanced cancers. Libraries were prepared by immunoSEQ multiplex PCR; TCRdb keeps only in-frame clonotypes and omits some of them. The table has tens of thousands of clones, approximately 84% seen once. Sequenced here: CD4+ or CD8+ T cells sorted from blood, sampled in a trial of the OX40 agonist ivuxolimab. The receptors come from an adult with an advanced solid tumor such as melanoma, head and neck, liver or kidney cancer.

The chain carries TRBV9 and TRBJ2-1, with 12 positions matching TRBD2. V was pared by 3 bases and J by 9 bases, with 10 bases of the junction left unmatched. Germline CDR1 SGDLS, CDR2 YYNGEE. CDR3 size: 16 residues. CDR3 sequence (DNA): TGTGCCAGCAGCGGCACTAGCGGGAGGACCGGGGGTGAGCAGTTCTTC. Its protein is CASSGTSGRTGGEQFF. Complete variable domain (other parts from reference TRBV9 and TRBJ2-1): DSGVTQTPKHLITATGQRVTLRCSPRSGDLSVYWYQQSLDQGLQFLIQYYNGEERAKGNILERFSAQQFPDLHSELNLSSLELGDSALYFCASSGTSGRTGGEQFFGPGTRLTVL.

J is TRBJ2-2 and V is TRBV28; D tentatively reads TRBD1 or TRBD2 (5 bases each). Per germline, CDR1 MDHEN and CDR2 SYDVKM. The CDR3 sequence is 16 residues long. V was shortened by 1 base and J by 1 base, with 10 bases between the two germline ends. Here the CDR3 reads CASSLSGRRNTGELFF. In DNA, the CDR3 is TGTGCCAGCAGTTTATCGGGGCGTCGGAACACCGGGGAGCTGTTTTTT.